A single TCR beta chain is shown here with its context. The target antigen is unknown. These data originate in a study of regulatory T cells in long-lasting Graves disease. About the study: Duration of antithyroid drug therapy among newly diagnosed Graves' patients was under 3 months. Points from the study as a whole: For persistent Graves' patients, TCR diversity was lower than for newly diagnosed ones.

From germline, CDR1 is PRHDT and CDR2 FYEKMQ (reference sequence). Trimming left V 5 bases short and J 11 bases short, with 18 bases between. The CDR3 contains 13 residues. Investigators prepared the TCR beta libraries by applying iRepertoire HTBI primers and Arm-PCR of CDR3 regions. MiXCR, run by TCRdb on the multiplex PCR reads, gives a single entry per CDR3 protein. The table lists about 200,000 distinct CDR3 sequences, about a sixth of them singletons. Time point specified: newly diagnosed GD, antithyroid drugs for less than 3 months. The TCR library was made from RNA extracted from PBMCs. This material consisted of peripheral blood mononuclear cells (PBMCs), taken at new diagnosis, from a patient treated with antithyroid drugs. This receptor was obtained from a female donor with Graves disease. The chain links TRBV13 to TRBJ1-1, with unresolved D. CDR3 bases: TGTGCCAGCAGCCCTGGCCCCGGGGTTGAGGCTTTCTTT. Translation: CASSPGPGVEAFF.